The clone carrying this TCR beta chain came up a few times. The antigen is not known. Blood from later-ophthalmopathy patients was taken at first hyperthyroidism diagnosis. The CDR3 has 14 residues. Trimming left V 8 bases short and J 3 bases short, with 16 bases between. The germline gives CDR1 SQVTM, CDR2 ANQGSEA. This entry belongs to a study of T cells in Graves' hyperthyroidism and ophthalmopathy. Using RNA transcripts as the source, TCR beta CDR3 regions were amplified. During a first-round RT-PCR of the TCR CDR3, the HTBI primer set was used. Each CDR3 protein gets one entry after TCRdb re-called the multiplex PCR reads with MiXCR. The data contain 650,000 to 850,000 distinct CDR3 sequences, around 19% of them singletons. General study results and limits: The authors' 13 V-J model separated ophthalmopathy from stable hyperthyroidism. Also found in blood were most expanded thyroid clonotypes above 0.001.

The receptor's source is a woman aged 45-65 years with Graves' hyperthyroidism that later progressed to Graves' ophthalmopathy. The rearrangement uses TRBV29-1 and TRBJ2-2, with D possibly matching TRBD1 (6 bases). The material sequenced was blood. In DNA form, the CDR3 reads TGCAGCACCACTCAGGGGTTAGACACCGGGGAGCTGTTTTTT. Translated, it gives CSTTQGLDTGELFF.